The next 8 T cell receptor beta chains were all read from a single sample in a study of PD-1 blockade in classical Hodgkin lymphoma (dated by TCRdb to about 2020). What the time point label conveys for this sample: cycle 4 day 1 (C4D1), after five to seven weeks of nivolumab. Relapse after autologous stem cell transplantation had occurred in all trial patients, and cohorts A, B and C were distinguished by prior brentuximab vedotin exposure. Library prep was done by the immunoSEQ multiplex PCR assay. Held by TCRdb, this immuneACCESS table contains in-frame sequences only and omits some clones. Under half of the omission traces to an unresolved V gene where checked; the cause of the rest is unknown. The sample table records some 30,000 clones; around 70% of these occur just once. The biggest ten clones account for less than 4.5% of the sample. Specimen: peripheral blood mononuclear cells (PBMCs), collected before the fourth cycle of nivolumab. These receptors originate from a human donor with classical Hodgkin lymphoma.

This sequence joins TRBV7-2 and TRBJ2-7; 9 bases fit TRBD2. CDR1 SGHTA and CDR2 FQGNSA come from the germline V gene. With 5 bases clipped from V and 1 base from J, the junction kept 6 bases outside the gene matches. This CDR3 has 15 residues. CDR3 protein: CASSPGLAGSYEQYF. CDR3 sequence (DNA): TGTGCCAGCAGCCCTGGGCTAGCGGGGTCCTACGAGCAGTACTTC.

This rearrangement joins TRBV5-1 to TRBJ2-1; 16 bases align to TRBD2. The CDR3 loop spans 16 amino acids. The V segment lost 4 bases and the J segment 10 bases; nucleotides outside the gene matches: 8. Per germline, CDR1 SGHRS and CDR2 YFSETQ. The CDR3 region is CASSQGTSGGAREQFF. The DNA for the CDR3 is TGCGCCAGCAGCCAGGGGACTAGCGGGGGGGCTAGGGAGCAGTTCTTC.

The CDR3 region has the DNA TGTGCCAGCAGCTTACTAGCAGCTAGCACAGATACGCAGTATTTT. Translating gives CASSLLAASTDTQYF. J is TRBJ2-3 and V is TRBV7-3, with a possible D match to TRBD2 (5 bases). This CDR3 is built from 15 residues. In germline, CDR1 is SGHTA, CDR2 FQGTGA. Trimming removed 2 bases from V and 0 bases from J, with 9 bases in between.

The chain recombines TRBV13 with TRBJ1-2; the D is unclear. V was clipped by 4 bases and J by 1 base, with 16 bases between them. Germline CDR1 reads PRHDT; CDR2 reads FYEKMQ (reference sequence). The CDR3 consists of 16 residues. DNA for the CDR3: TGTGCCAGCAGCTCAACGCAGGAGGACCATAACTATGGCTACACCTTC. Protein sequence: CASSSTQEDHNYGYTF.

The chain joins TRBV9 to TRBJ2-3; D is undetermined. CDR3 size: 12 residues. CDR1 SGDLS and CDR2 YYNGEE come from the germline V gene. Trimming removed 0 bases from V and 4 bases from J, with 3 bases in between. This CDR3 is CASSVDADTQYF. CDR3 nucleotides: TGTGCCAGCAGCGTAGACGCAGATACGCAGTATTTT.

The chain recombines TRBV16 with TRBJ1-6; 7 bases align to TRBD1. V dropped 2 bases and J dropped 5; count of bases not matched to a gene: 6. The CDR3 sequence is 16 residues long. Germline assignment: CDR1 KGHSY and CDR2 FQNENV. The CDR3 region has the DNA TGTGCCAGCAGCCAAAAAGACAGGGTGAATAATTCACCCCTCCACTTT. Protein: CASSQKDRVNNSPLHF.

The V gene is TRBV28, the J gene TRBJ2-7, with D perhaps TRBD1 or TRBD2 (5 bases each). CDR3 length equals 15 residues. The V end lost 5 bases, the J end lost 2 bases, and 16 bases lay between the germline ends. Germline assignment: CDR1 MDHEN and CDR2 SYDVKM. The CDR3 DNA reads as TGTGCCAGCAGTACACGGGACGGGAAGACCTACGAGCAGTACTTC. Amino acid sequence: CASSTRDGKTYEQYF.

The V gene is TRBV10-3, the J gene TRBJ2-4, with D possibly being TRBD1 (9 bases). The CDR3 runs to 18 residues. The germline CDR1 and CDR2 sequences are ENHRY and SYGVKD. The V end was cut by 2 bases, the J end by 3 bases, with 20 bases between. The CDR3 here is CAISETEDRGLDKNIQYF. The CDR3 DNA reads as TGTGCCATCAGTGAGACCGAGGACAGGGGACTAGACAAAAACATTCAGTACTTC.